This passage covers 9 T cell receptor beta chains from one sample sequenced in a study of cytomegalovirus exposure and HLA in healthy donors. 13 Jbeta primers and 60 Vbeta primers were used for the PCR. Sequencing was performed with immunoSEQ multiplex PCR; in TCRdb, only in-frame clones are kept and a portion is missing. This sample has some 120,000 clones, with about 86% found just once. The sample taken for sequencing was PBMCs. These receptors all come from a woman in her twenties or thirties in good health and CMV-seronegative.

The rearrangement links TRBV7-2 to TRBJ2-2; 8 nucleotides agree with TRBD2. V lost 2 bases and J lost 2; bases outside the gene matches: 4. CDR1 and CDR2 from the germline V gene are SGHTA and FQGNSA. The CDR3 is made up of 16 amino acids. The CDR3 reads CASSLHSGKNTGELFF. The CDR3 DNA sequence: TGTGCCAGCAGCTTACATAGCGGGAAAAACACCGGGGAGCTGTTTTTT.

The J gene is TRBJ2-1, the V gene TRBV7-9; maybe TRBD2 (7 bases). The germline V gene encodes CDR1 SEHNR and CDR2 FQNEAQ (reference sequence). The CDR3 runs to 12 residues. The V gene lost 3 bases and the J gene lost 12 bases, with 12 bases spanning the gap. CDR3: CASSFYREGQFF. The CDR3 DNA reads TGTGCCAGCAGCTTCTACAGGGAGGGGCAGTTCTTC.

V gene TRBV7-9 combines with J gene TRBJ2-5; TRBD1 might be the D (6 bases). The CDR3 consists of 15 residues. With 6 bases removed from V and 2 bases from J, the gap between germline ends came to 16 bases. From germline, CDR1 is SEHNR and CDR2 FQNEAQ (reference sequence). CDR3 bases: TGTGCCAGCAGGACTTCCGGACAGAGACAAGAGACCCAGTACTTC. This sequence encodes CASRTSGQRQETQYF.

This CDR3 reads CASSLGTAVSYEQYF. The CDR3 DNA reads TGTGCCAGCAGCTTGGGGACAGCAGTCTCCTACGAGCAGTACTTC. J is TRBJ2-7 and V is TRBV5-4; perhaps TRBD1 as D (6 bases). This CDR3 comprises 15 residues. Trimming pared 0 bases from V and 0 bases from J, leaving 10 bases between. Per the germline V gene, CDR1 is SGHNT and CDR2 is YYREEE (reference sequence).

This clone was seen a single time. The rearrangement joins TRBV18 to TRBJ2-1; 7 bases are a match to TRBD2. Trimming cost V 3 bases and J 8 bases; bases outside gene matches: 10. There are 15 residues in the CDR3. The germline gives CDR1 KGHSH, CDR2 LQKENI. In nucleotides, the CDR3 is TGTGCCAGCTCACCCTCTAGCGGCACACAGGATGAGCAGTTCTTC. Encoded protein: CASSPSSGTQDEQFF.

CDR3 coding DNA: TGTGCCAGCAGCTTACTAGCGGGAGGGTATGAGCAGTTCTTC. This encodes CASSLLAGGYEQFF. The chain joins TRBV11-2 to TRBJ2-1, with TRBD2 matching 12 bases. Germline CDR1 SGHAT, CDR2 FQNNGV. V lost 2 bases and J lost 8; bases outside the gene matches: 1. The CDR3 is 14 amino acids. Full variable domain (remainder filled in from reference TRBV11-2 and TRBJ2-1): EAGVAQSPRYKIIEKRQSVAFWCNPISGHATLYWYQQILGQGPKLLIQFQNNGVVDDSQLPKDRFSAERLKGVDSTLKIQPAKLEDSAVYLCASSLLAGGYEQFFGPGTRLTVL.

The V gene is TRBV18, the J gene TRBJ1-5, with 8 positions matching TRBD1. Germline V gives CDR1 KGHSH, CDR2 LQKENI. The CDR3 runs 16 residues. Trimming at V came to 2 bases and at J to 1 base, leaving 4 bases not matched to a gene. The CDR3 spells CASSPAGTGSNQPQHF. The CDR3 DNA sequence: TGTGCCAGCTCACCAGCGGGGACAGGCAGCAATCAGCCCCAGCATTTT.

This chain connects TRBV9 to TRBJ2-3, with D uncertain. The V end lost 3 bases, the J end lost 0 bases, and 8 bases lay between the germline ends. CDR1 SGDLS and CDR2 YYNGEE come from the germline V gene. The CDR3 consists of 14 residues. CDR3 sequence reads: CASSAHGSTDTQYF. The CDR3 bases are TGTGCCAGCAGCGCCCACGGTAGCACAGATACGCAGTATTTT. The full variable domain, its missing parts supplied by reference TRBV9 and TRBJ2-3, is DSGVTQTPKHLITATGQRVTLRCSPRSGDLSVYWYQQSLDQGLQFLIQYYNGEERAKGNILERFSAQQFPDLHSELNLSSLELGDSALYFCASSAHGSTDTQYFGPGTRLTVL.

V and J are TRBV6-5 and TRBJ2-5; 10 nucleotides line up with TRBD1. V shed 6 bases and J 5 bases; nucleotides not matched to a gene: 6. CDR1 and CDR2 from the germline V gene are MNHEY and SVGAGI. The CDR3 is 14 residues long. The CDR3 DNA reads TGTGCCAGCAGAGGAGACAGGGGGCGGGAGACCCAGTACTTC. As protein: CASRGDRGRETQYF.